This TCR beta chain stems from a study of T cell changes during pregnancy in multiple sclerosis. This CDR3 spans 15 amino acids. The germline gives CDR1 KGHSH, CDR2 LQKENI. V gave up 2 bases and J gave up 1 base, with 11 bases separating them. The assay was immunoSEQ multiplex PCR, and TCRdb's table has in-frame clones only and misses some. The data hold about 36,000 clones, with roughly 90% observed a single time. This chain joins TRBV18 and TRBJ2-5; possible D gene TRBD1, 6 bases. Sequences were derived from CD8+ T cells from peripheral blood mononuclear cells, sampled in the third trimester of pregnancy. The sequence derives from a female donor with multiple sclerosis, enrolled in a pregnancy study. CDR3 region: CASSPSYRVQETQYF. The CDR3 DNA follows: TGTGCCAGCTCACCATCCTACAGGGTCCAAGAGACCCAGTACTTC.